This is a list of T cell receptor beta chains from one sample in a study of blood T cell repertoires in COVID-19. TCRdb keeps only in-frame clones here, not all; method: immunoSEQ multiplex PCR. The sample records 250,000 to 350,000 clones, 80% to 90% being singletons. Input material: peripheral blood. The receptors originated from a woman aged 25 to 39 with active or convalescent COVID-19. The CDR3 runs from the conserved cysteine through the conserved F or W. Each record gives: clone size, D gene, V gene, J gene, CDR3 protein, CDR3 DNA. The D gene is left open where the match is weak. Clone size is shown for a subset of rows, as once, few, many or a class of expanded clone.

size: .; D: TRBD1; V: TRBV24-1; J: TRBJ2-1; CDR3: CATRTGTGGYNEQFF; DNA: TGTGCCACCAGGACCGGGACAGGGGGTTACAATGAGCAGTTCTTC
size: .; D: .; V: TRBV6-5; J: TRBJ1-2; CDR3: CASRTNSNYGYTF; DNA: TGTGCCAGCAGGACGAACAGTAACTATGGCTACACCTTC
size: .; D: TRBD1; V: TRBV6-5; J: TRBJ1-3; CDR3: CASSYLGTDSGNTIYF; DNA: TGTGCCAGCAGTTACCTGGGGACAGACTCTGGAAACACCATATATTTT
size: few; D: .; V: TRBV11-2; J: TRBJ1-3; CDR3: CASSRIQGSGNTIYF; DNA: TGTGCCAGCAGCCGTATACAGGGATCTGGAAACACCATATATTTT
size: .; D: .; V: TRBV7-9; J: TRBJ1-1; CDR3: CASSPEYRSNEAFF; DNA: TGTGCCAGCAGCCCCGAGTACAGGTCTAATGAAGCTTTCTTT
size: .; D: TRBD1; V: TRBV19; J: TRBJ2-3; CDR3: CASSRQGGTDTQYF; DNA: TGTGCCAGTAGTAGACAGGGGGGCACAGATACGCAGTATTTT
size: .; D: .; V: TRBV7-2; J: TRBJ2-7; CDR3: CASSFSSNPVYEQYF; DNA: TGTGCCAGCAGCTTCTCTAGTAACCCCGTCTACGAGCAGTACTTC
size: .; D: .; V: TRBV7-9; J: TRBJ1-1; CDR3: CASSPELRATEAFF; DNA: TGTGCCAGCAGCCCCGAGCTCCGAGCCACTGAAGCTTTCTTT
size: .; D: .; V: TRBV7-9; J: TRBJ2-5; CDR3: CASSPNTLSGGHKYF; DNA: TGTGCCAGCAGCCCAAATACCTTGTCAGGGGGGCATAAGTACTTC
size: .; D: TRBD2; V: TRBV27; J: TRBJ2-5; CDR3: CASKLAGGRETQYF; DNA: TGTGCCAGCAAACTAGCGGGGGGTCGAGAGACCCAGTACTTC
size: .; D: .; V: TRBV30; J: TRBJ1-1; CDR3: CAWSVGHTTEAFF; DNA: TGTGCCTGGAGTGTGGGGCATACCACTGAAGCTTTCTTT
size: .; D: TRBD2; V: TRBV14; J: TRBJ2-7; CDR3: CASSPDVGGDYEQYF; DNA: TGTGCCAGCAGCCCAGACGTCGGGGGGGACTACGAGCAGTACTTC
size: .; D: .; V: TRBV19; J: TRBJ1-5; CDR3: CASSTSGGSSQPQHF; DNA: TGTGCCAGTAGTACCTCGGGGGGGTCCAGTCAGCCCCAGCATTTT
size: .; D: .; V: TRBV12-3/TRBV12-4; J: TRBJ2-7; CDR3: CASRASYEQYF; DNA: TGTGCCAGCAGAGCCTCCTACGAGCAGTACTTC
size: few; D: .; V: TRBV9; J: TRBJ1-1; CDR3: CASGQDSYTEAFF; DNA: TGTGCCAGCGGACAAGACAGTTACACTGAAGCTTTCTTT
size: .; D: TRBD2; V: TRBV6-2/TRBV6-3; J: TRBJ2-5; CDR3: CASSQGGTETQYF; DNA: TGTGCCAGCAGCCAGGGAGGGACAGAGACCCAGTACTTC
size: few; D: TRBD1; V: TRBV5-1; J: TRBJ1-2; CDR3: CASSSTGTGGSGYTF; DNA: TGCGCCAGCAGCTCTACCGGGACAGGGGGATCTGGCTACACCTTC
size: .; D: TRBD2; V: TRBV6-2/TRBV6-3; J: TRBJ2-5; CDR3: CASSYAASGGQETQYF; DNA: TGTGCCAGCAGTTACGCGGCTAGCGGGGGACAAGAGACCCAGTACTTC
size: few; D: .; V: TRBV5-6; J: TRBJ1-1; CDR3: CASSPGVPTEAFF; DNA: TGTGCCAGCAGCCCGGGGGTTCCCACTGAAGCTTTCTTT
size: few; D: .; V: TRBV27; J: TRBJ1-5; CDR3: CASTLDKHNQPQHF; DNA: TGTGCCAGCACCCTGGACAAACACAATCAGCCCCAGCATTTT
size: once; D: TRBD1; V: TRBV7-9; J: TRBJ2-2; CDR3: CASSPLTGAAGELFF; DNA: TGTGCCAGCAGCCCTTTGACAGGGGCGGCCGGGGAGCTGTTTTTT
size: .; D: .; V: TRBV18; J: TRBJ2-2; CDR3: CASSPARQSNTGELFF; DNA: TGTGCCAGCTCACCCGCCAGACAGTCGAACACCGGGGAGCTGTTTTTT
size: .; D: TRBD1; V: TRBV4-2; J: TRBJ1-2; CDR3: CASERGQGDGYTF; DNA: TGTGCCAGCGAGAGGGGACAGGGGGATGGCTACACCTTC
size: .; D: .; V: TRBV3-1/TRBV3-2; J: TRBJ1-5; CDR3: CASKKWQGENNQPQHF; DNA: TGTGCCAGCAAGAAATGGCAGGGCGAAAATAATCAGCCCCAGCATTTT
size: .; D: TRBD1; V: TRBV6-5; J: TRBJ2-1; CDR3: CASSYRGTGTDNEQFF; DNA: TGTGCCAGCAGTTACCGGGGGACAGGTACGGACAATGAGCAGTTCTTC
size: .; D: .; V: TRBV19; J: TRBJ1-2; CDR3: CASSKMSDSSYGYTF; DNA: TGTGCCAGTAGTAAAATGTCGGACTCTAGCTATGGCTACACCTTC
size: .; D: .; V: TRBV24-1; J: TRBJ1-2; CDR3: CATSHQGHPEYGYTF; DNA: TGTGCCACCAGTCATCAGGGACACCCCGAATATGGCTACACCTTC
size: .; D: .; V: TRBV3-1/TRBV3-2; J: TRBJ2-7; CDR3: CASRGQSYEQYF; DNA: TGTGCCAGCAGAGGACAGAGCTACGAGCAGTACTTC
size: .; D: TRBD1; V: TRBV7-9; J: TRBJ1-2; CDR3: CASSPQGAHGYTF; DNA: TGTGCCAGCAGCCCGCAGGGGGCGCACGGCTACACCTTC
size: .; D: .; V: TRBV28; J: TRBJ1-4; CDR3: CASSPGVEEKLFF; DNA: TGTGCCAGCAGTCCCGGTGTTGAGGAAAAACTGTTTTTT
size: once; D: TRBD1; V: TRBV7-9; J: TRBJ1-1; CDR3: CASSLAQGGAFF; DNA: TGTGCCAGCAGCTTAGCTCAGGGGGGAGCTTTCTTT
size: .; D: .; V: TRBV6-4; J: TRBJ1-2; CDR3: CASSDDSFDYTF; DNA: TGTGCCAGCAGTGACGACAGTTTTGACTACACCTTC
size: .; D: TRBD2; V: TRBV5-6; J: TRBJ2-1; CDR3: CASSPGTSGGVYNEQFF; DNA: TGTGCCAGCAGCCCAGGGACTAGCGGGGGGGTCTACAATGAGCAGTTCTTC
size: .; D: TRBD1; V: TRBV6-6; J: TRBJ1-2; CDR3: CASSPGGYGTF; DNA: TGTGCCAGCAGCCCAGGGGGATACGGAACCTTC
size: once; D: .; V: TRBV5-1; J: TRBJ2-1; CDR3: CASSSLAFAYNEQFF; DNA: TGCGCCAGCAGCTCCCTCGCGTTCGCCTACAATGAGCAGTTCTTC
size: .; D: .; V: TRBV20-1; J: TRBJ2-7; CDR3: CSASNRSSYEQYF; DNA: TGCAGTGCTAGTAACAGGAGCTCCTACGAGCAGTACTTC
size: once; D: TRBD2; V: TRBV7-3; J: TRBJ2-2; CDR3: CASSLLPSGTGELFF; DNA: TGTGCCAGCAGCTTATTACCTAGCGGAACCGGGGAGCTGTTTTTT
size: few; D: TRBD1; V: TRBV5-6; J: TRBJ2-6; CDR3: CASSLDGQGRRGANVLTF; DNA: TGTGCCAGCAGCTTGGACGGACAGGGGAGAAGAGGGGCCAACGTCCTGACTTTC
size: .; D: TRBD2; V: TRBV5-1; J: TRBJ2-2; CDR3: CASGDGLAGGENTGELFF; DNA: TGCGCCAGCGGCGACGGACTAGCGGGGGGTGAAAACACCGGGGAGCTGTTTTTT
size: .; D: TRBD1; V: TRBV15; J: TRBJ1-4; CDR3: CATSRETGRVSNEKLFF; DNA: TGTGCCACCAGCAGAGAGACAGGGAGAGTCTCTAATGAAAAACTGTTTTTT
size: .; D: TRBD2; V: TRBV7-2; J: TRBJ2-3; CDR3: CASSLGASGGYVVTDTQYF; DNA: TGTGCCAGCAGCTTAGGGGCTAGCGGGGGTTATGTGGTGACAGATACGCAGTATTTT
size: .; D: TRBD1; V: TRBV5-6; J: TRBJ2-7; CDR3: CASSFRTGHKTYEQYF; DNA: TGTGCCAGCAGCTTTAGGACAGGACACAAGACCTACGAGCAGTACTTC
size: few; D: .; V: TRBV7-9; J: TRBJ1-3; CDR3: CASSPRDGSGNTIYF; DNA: TGTGCCAGCAGCCCCAGGGATGGATCTGGAAACACCATATATTTT
size: .; D: TRBD1; V: TRBV28; J: TRBJ1-5; CDR3: CASSPRDRASQPQHF; DNA: TGTGCCAGCAGTCCGAGGGACAGGGCGAGTCAGCCCCAGCATTTT
size: .; D: .; V: TRBV27; J: TRBJ2-3; CDR3: CASSRGGFADTQYF; DNA: TGTGCCAGCAGCCGCGGGGGCTTCGCAGATACGCAGTATTTT
size: .; D: TRBD2; V: TRBV19; J: TRBJ2-1; CDR3: CASSIGLAGAFEQFF; DNA: TGTGCCAGTAGTATTGGTCTAGCGGGGGCCTTTGAGCAGTTCTTC
size: .; D: .; V: TRBV6-5; J: TRBJ1-5; CDR3: CASSRAHSNQPQHF; DNA: TGTGCCAGCTCCAGGGCTCATAGCAATCAGCCCCAGCATTTT
size: .; D: .; V: TRBV28; J: TRBJ1-3; CDR3: CALTGSGNTIYF; DNA: TGTGCCCTGACTGGGTCCGGAAACACCATATATTTT
size: .; D: TRBD1; V: TRBV3-1/TRBV3-2; J: TRBJ1-1; CDR3: CASSQDGQGATEAFF; DNA: TGTGCCAGCAGCCAAGATGGCCAGGGGGCGACTGAAGCTTTCTTT
size: once; D: .; V: TRBV5-5; J: TRBJ1-3; CDR3: CASSLEGFSGNTIYF; DNA: TGTGCCAGCAGCTTGGAGGGGTTCTCTGGAAACACCATATATTTT
size: .; D: .; V: TRBV30; J: TRBJ2-1; CDR3: CAWTDNRGGRVWNEQFF; DNA: TGTGCCTGGACCGATAACCGGGGAGGCAGGGTATGGAATGAGCAGTTCTTC
size: .; D: .; V: TRBV6-2/TRBV6-3; J: TRBJ1-2; CDR3: CASSYSRTSPTF; DNA: TGTGCCAGCAGTTACTCACGGACATCTCCCACCTTC
size: .; D: TRBD1; V: TRBV9; J: TRBJ1-6; CDR3: CASSVGQGSPLHF; DNA: TGTGCCAGCAGCGTCGGACAGGGATCACCCCTCCACTTT